The 32 T cell receptor beta chains reported below all come from one sample, sequenced in a study of beta chain features in type 1 diabetes. All of the isolated RNA was reverse transcribed, so expressed TCRB transcripts were sequenced. Sequencing was performed with immunoSEQ multiplex PCR; in TCRdb, only in-frame clones are kept and a portion is missing. This sample yields around 400,000 clones, of which 10% to 15% are seen a single time; 0.017% belongs to the top ten. Source material: naive CD4+ T cells from blood. Receptor source: a man aged 18-30 years in good health.

The chain joins TRBV4-2 to TRBJ2-1; TRBD1 matches 9 bases. The germline V gene has CDR1 LGHNA and CDR2 YNFKEQ. V lost 4 bases, J lost 2 bases, and 3 bases stayed unmatched. The CDR3 spans 15 residues. The CDR3 nucleotides are TGTGCCAGCAGCCGCAGACAGGGGGCCTACAATGAGCAGTTCTTC. It encodes CASSRRQGAYNEQFF.

V and J are TRBV7-2 and TRBJ2-5; 7 bases match TRBD1. Germline CDR1 is SGHTA and CDR2 is FQGNSA. The CDR3 sequence is 16 residues long. The V segment lost 5 bases and the J segment 5 bases; nucleotides outside the gene matches: 14. As DNA, the CDR3 is TGTGCCAGCAGCCCCCCCGCCAGGGGGTTGGGGGAGACCCAGTACTTC. It encodes CASSPPARGLGETQYF.

The gene calls are TRBV11-1 and TRBJ1-2, with 9 bases fitting TRBD1. CDR1 SGHAT and CDR2 FQDESV come from the germline V gene (reference sequence). The V gene end was trimmed by 3 bases and the J gene end by 3 bases; junction bases not matched to a gene: 5. The CDR3 totals 15 residues. CDR3 coding DNA: TGTGCCAGCAGCTTCACCGACAGGGGGGACTATGGCTACACCTTC. Translated, it gives CASSFTDRGDYGYTF.

The table lists this clone with a few counts. J is TRBJ2-5 and V is TRBV18; 7 nucleotides line up with TRBD1. CDR1 and CDR2 from the germline V gene are KGHSH and LQKENI. With V trimmed by 2 bases and J by 5 bases, 5 bases remained unmatched. The CDR3 is 14 residues long. CDR3 coding DNA: TGTGCCAGCTCACCAGGGACAGTACAGGAGACCCAGTACTTC. Encoded protein: CASSPGTVQETQYF.

This clone appeared once. This rearrangement joins TRBV19 to TRBJ2-7; possibly TRBD1 for D (5 bases). The germline V gene encodes CDR1 LNHDA and CDR2 SQIVND (reference sequence). The CDR3 covers 15 residues. The V end lost 1 base, the J end lost 3 bases, and 13 bases lay between the germline ends. Written as DNA, the CDR3 is TGTGCCAGTAGTATAGGGAGTAGGGGCGACTACGAGCAGTACTTC. It specifies CASSIGSRGDYEQYF.

The V and J genes are TRBV2 and TRBJ1-2; TRBD1 matches 8 bases. This CDR3 has 15 residues. V lost 1 base, J lost 5 bases, and 6 bases stayed unmatched. Germline lookup yields CDR1 SNHLY and CDR2 FYNNEI. The CDR3, as DNA: TGTGCCAGCAGTGAAGGGCAGGGGGCAAAGTATGGCTACACCTTC. This gives the protein CASSEGQGAKYGYTF.

Only a few counts were recorded for this clone. This sequence joins TRBV29-1 and TRBJ2-7; no clear D gene. The V gene's germline CDR1 is SQVTM and CDR2 ANQGSEA. Between the trimmed V and J ends, which lost 5 bases and 1 base, there was a span of 6 bases. The CDR3 totals 11 residues. CDR3 DNA sequence: TGCAGCGTTTTCGCGTCCTACGAGCAGTACTTC. It codes for CSVFASYEQYF.

V usage is TRBV30 and J usage is TRBJ2-1, with D tentatively TRBD1 (5 bases). Trimming took 4 bases from V and 9 from J, leaving 10 bases between them. Germline assignment: CDR1 GTSNPN and CDR2 SVGIG (reference sequence). This CDR3 contains 11 residues. The DNA for the CDR3 is TGTGCCTGGAACCTCAGGGTTGAGCAGTTCTTC. Translation: CAWNLRVEQFF.

The J gene is TRBJ1-1, the V gene TRBV4-2; TRBD1 matches at 7 bases. CDR3 length: 15 residues. Germline V gene lookup returns CDR1 LGHNA and CDR2 YNFKEQ. The trim removed 3 bases at V and 1 base at J, leaving 5 bases unmatched. The CDR3 sequence: CASSHLTGWNTEAFF. For the CDR3, the DNA is TGTGCCAGCAGCCACCTGACAGGGTGGAACACTGAAGCTTTCTTT.

The rearrangement uses TRBV4-2 and TRBJ2-1; a weak D match, TRBD2 (5 bases). The CDR3 has 17 residues. The V end lost 0 bases, the J end lost 0 bases, and 12 bases lay between the germline ends. The V gene's germline CDR1 is LGHNA and CDR2 YNFKEQ. The CDR3 DNA sequence: TGTGCCAGCAGCCAAGATGCCCTGGCGGGCTCCTACAATGAGCAGTTCTTC. As protein: CASSQDALAGSYNEQFF.

CDR3 protein: CAISDQGTRQYF. CDR3 bases: TGTGCCATCAGTGATCAGGGAACGAGGCAGTACTTC. V usage is TRBV10-3 and J usage is TRBJ2-7, with a possible D match to TRBD1 (5 bases). Germline V gene data show CDR1 as ENHRY and CDR2 as SYGVKD. The CDR3 is made up of 12 amino acids. The V gene lost 3 bases and the J gene lost 9 bases, with 12 bases spanning the gap.

This clone showed up just a few times. The V and J genes are TRBV29-1 and TRBJ2-1; a possible D gene is TRBD1 (6 bases). Trimming took off 0 bases at V and 6 bases at J, with 18 bases between the two ends. Germline loops: CDR1 SQVTM, CDR2 ANQGSEA. CDR3 length: 16 amino acids. The DNA for the CDR3 is TGCAGCGTTGAAGATCGTGCATGGGGGCTATTCAATGAGCAGTTCTTC. Encoded protein: CSVEDRAWGLFNEQFF.

The chain uses TRBV7-2 and TRBJ1-1; no firm D call. Germline loops: CDR1 SGHTA, CDR2 FQGNSA. The CDR3 covers 14 residues. The V gene lost 5 bases and the J gene lost 4 bases, with 14 bases spanning the gap. CDR3 in amino acids: CASSPYSGTTEAFF. The CDR3 bases are TGTGCCAGCAGCCCCTACTCGGGAACCACTGAAGCTTTCTTT.

Note on this clone: This specimen includes other DNA sequences encoding the same CDR3. The chain employs TRBV5-1 and TRBJ2-2; D remains ambiguous. Trimming pared 0 bases from V and 1 base from J, leaving 4 bases between. The CDR3 is made up of 14 amino acids. Germline lookup yields CDR1 SGHRS and CDR2 YFSETQ. CDR3 nucleotides: TGCGCCAGCAGCTTGGGACAGAACACCGGGGAGCTGTTTTTT. Translation gives CASSLGQNTGELFF. Based on the CDR3 plus reference TRBV5-1 and TRBJ2-2, the full variable domain is KAGVTQTPRYLIKTRGQQVTLSCSPISGHRSVSWYQQTPGQGLQFLFEYFSETQRNKGNFPGRFSGRQFSNSRSEMNVSTLELGDSALYLCASSLGQNTGELFFGEGSRLTVL.

J is TRBJ1-2 and V is TRBV30; 10 bases agree with TRBD1. V lost 3 bases, J lost 6 bases, and 7 bases stayed unmatched. The CDR3 loop spans 14 amino acids. Germline assignment: CDR1 GTSNPN and CDR2 SVGIG (reference sequence). CDR3 sequence: CAWSQRTGGDGYTF. The DNA for the CDR3 is TGTGCCTGGAGCCAAAGGACAGGGGGGGATGGCTACACCTTC.

The chain combines TRBV7-6 with TRBJ2-5; 9 nucleotides agree with TRBD2. The ends lost 5 bases at V and 3 bases at J; junction bases unmatched: 19. The CDR3 loop spans 19 amino acids. The germline gives CDR1 SGHVS, CDR2 FNYEAQ. The CDR3 DNA follows: TGTGCCAGCAGCCAAACCTCTCGGGTAGCGGGAGCCATAGAAGAGACCCAGTACTTC. Amino acid sequence: CASSQTSRVAGAIEETQYF.

The sample holds a few counts of this clone. This rearrangement joins TRBV30 to TRBJ1-2; 7 nucleotides line up with TRBD1. Trimming at V came to 3 bases and at J to 7 bases, leaving 17 bases not matched to a gene. Germline values: CDR1 GTSNPN, CDR2 SVGIG (reference sequence). This CDR3 comprises 16 residues. The CDR3 sequence is CAWRLQTGSGRGGYTF. Here the CDR3 DNA reads TGTGCCTGGAGGTTACAGACAGGGTCAGGGCGGGGTGGCTACACCTTC.

This clone has only a few counts. J is TRBJ2-1 and V is TRBV6-4, with D perhaps TRBD2 (5 bases). This CDR3 comprises 15 residues. CDR1 is MRHNA and CDR2 is SNTAGT in the germline V gene. The V and J ends lost 3 bases and 0 bases respectively, with 9 bases between them. The CDR3 bases are TGTGCCAGCAGTGAGGAGCGGAGCTCCTACAATGAGCAGTTCTTC. This gives the protein CASSEERSSYNEQFF.

CDR3 bases: TGTGCCAGCAGTTCGGTCGGGGTGTTCGGGGACGAGCAGTACTTC. It specifies CASSSVGVFGDEQYF. The rearrangement joins TRBV28 to TRBJ2-7; D possibly corresponds to TRBD2 (5 bases). This CDR3 contains 15 residues. Germline CDR1 and CDR2: MDHEN and SYDVKM. Trimming removed 4 bases from V and 5 bases from J, with 18 bases in between.

In this sample, this clone turned up a few times. The rearrangement uses TRBV30 and TRBJ1-2; 8 bases are shared with TRBD1. This CDR3 contains 13 residues. Germline CDR1 is GTSNPN and CDR2 is SVGIG (reference sequence). J lost 2 bases, V lost 6 bases, and 5 bases had no gene match. The CDR3 coding sequence is TGTGCCTGTAGACAGGGGCCCAACTATGGCTACACCTTC. Translated, it gives CACRQGPNYGYTF.

This clone was counted a few times. J is TRBJ1-2 and V is TRBV14; possibly TRBD1 for D (6 bases). The CDR3 is 14 amino acids. Germline-derived CDR1 and CDR2 are SGHDN and FVKESK. Trimming stripped 1 base from V and 8 bases from J, with 14 bases between. The CDR3 loop reads CASSQVLTGQGYTF. For the CDR3, the DNA is TGTGCCAGCAGCCAAGTTCTTACAGGGCAAGGCTACACCTTC.

The chain links TRBV7-6 to TRBJ1-4; possibly TRBD1 for D (5 bases). This CDR3 contains 14 residues. Deletions cut 5 bases from V and 8 bases from J, with 15 bases between. Germline CDR1 is SGHVS and CDR2 is FNYEAQ. Here the CDR3 reads CASSGEGAGEKLFF. The CDR3 DNA sequence: TGTGCCAGCAGCGGGGAAGGGGCCGGGGAAAAACTGTTTTTT. The full variable domain, completed using reference TRBV7-6 and TRBJ1-4, is GAGVSQSPRYKVTKRGQDVALRCDPISGHVSLYWYRQALGQGPEFLTYFNYEAQQDKSGLPNDRFSAERPEGSISTLTIQRTEQRDSAMYRCASSGEGAGEKLFFGSGTQLSVL.

The chain recombines TRBV4-1 with TRBJ2-2; 7 nucleotides agree with TRBD2. This CDR3 has 17 amino acids. Germline V gene sequence: CDR1 MGHRA, CDR2 YSYEKL. V shed 0 bases and J 2 bases; nucleotides not matched to a gene: 6. The DNA for the CDR3 is TGCGCCAGCAGCCAAGAGGGGACGGGGGGAAACACCGGGGAGCTGTTTTTT. Translation: CASSQEGTGGNTGELFF.

The sample holds a few counts of this clone. This chain links TRBV5-6 with TRBJ2-1, with D possibly matching TRBD2 (6 bases). This CDR3 region has 14 residues. V was cut by 4 bases and J by 4 bases, with 12 bases left in between. CDR1 and CDR2 (germline): SGHDT, YYEEEE. This CDR3 is CASSAGRWYNEQFF. For the CDR3, the DNA is TGTGCCAGCAGCGCAGGGAGGTGGTACAATGAGCAGTTCTTC.

The chain carries TRBV6-6 and TRBJ2-7; D call uncertain. V lost 2 bases and J lost 0, with 5 bases in between. The germline gives CDR1 MNHNY, CDR2 SVGAGI (reference sequence). The CDR3 is made up of 13 amino acids. The CDR3 here is CASSYPSSYEQYF. CDR3 sequence (DNA): TGTGCCAGCAGTTACCCGTCCTCCTACGAGCAGTACTTC.

The chain joins TRBV7-9 to TRBJ1-6, with TRBD1 matching 7 bases. Per germline, CDR1 SEHNR and CDR2 FQNEAQ (reference sequence). The CDR3 has 16 amino acids. Losses at the gene ends were 3 bases for V and 0 bases for J; bases not matched to a gene: 2. The CDR3 DNA reads as TGTGCCAGCAGCTTTCGACAGGGCTCCTATAATTCACCCCTCCACTTT. This encodes CASSFRQGSYNSPLHF.

This clone appeared a few times. This chain connects TRBV9 to TRBJ1-1, with D hard to call. Germline V gene data show CDR1 as SGDLS and CDR2 as YYNGEE. There are 13 residues in the CDR3. The V end was cut by 1 base, the J end by 6 bases, with 10 bases between. CDR3 bases: TGTGCCAGCAGCGTACTTCGAAGCTCTGAAGCTTTCTTT. It encodes CASSVLRSSEAFF. Full variable domain (rest looked up from reference TRBV9 and TRBJ1-1): DSGVTQTPKHLITATGQRVTLRCSPRSGDLSVYWYQQSLDQGLQFLIQYYNGEERAKGNILERFSAQQFPDLHSELNLSSLELGDSALYFCASSVLRSSEAFFGQGTRLTVV.

V gene TRBV14 combines with J gene TRBJ2-1; a weak D match, TRBD1 (5 bases). This CDR3 has 12 amino acids. V was pared by 4 bases and J by 9 bases, with 10 bases between. From germline, CDR1 is SGHDN and CDR2 FVKESK. As DNA, the CDR3 is TGTGCCAGCAGCCCCTCAGGGTCTGAGCAGTTCTTC. The encoded protein is CASSPSGSEQFF. Drawing the rest from reference TRBV14 and TRBJ2-1, the complete variable domain is EAGVTQFPSHSVIEKGQTVTLRCDPISGHDNLYWYRRVMGKEIKFLLHFVKESKQDESGMPNNRFLAERTGGTYSTLKVQPAELEDSGVYFCASSPSGSEQFFGPGTRLTVL.

This chain joins TRBV5-6 and TRBJ1-1, with 7 positions matching TRBD1. This CDR3 has 15 amino acids. J was trimmed by 1 base and V by 4 bases; bases with no gene match: 7. Germline V gene sequence: CDR1 SGHDT, CDR2 YYEEEE. The CDR3 is CASSGTGASNTEAFF. The CDR3 nucleotides read TGTGCCAGCAGCGGAACAGGGGCTTCGAACACTGAAGCTTTCTTT.

The chain joins TRBV5-1 to TRBJ2-7; 12 bases are a match to TRBD1. Germline V lookup: CDR1 SGHRS, CDR2 YFSETQ. The CDR3 covers 18 residues. J was trimmed by 3 bases and V by 4 bases; bases with no gene match: 14. The CDR3, as DNA: TGCGCCAGCAGCCAGAGACCCTATGGGACAGGGGGCGGCTACGAGCAGTACTTC. Translating it yields CASSQRPYGTGGGYEQYF. The full variable domain, rest sourced from reference TRBV5-1 and TRBJ2-7, is KAGVTQTPRYLIKTRGQQVTLSCSPISGHRSVSWYQQTPGQGLQFLFEYFSETQRNKGNFPGRFSGRQFSNSRSEMNVSTLELGDSALYLCASSQRPYGTGGGYEQYFGPGTRLTVT.

V and J are TRBV29-1 and TRBJ1-1; perhaps TRBD1 as D (6 bases). V lost 6 bases to trimming and J lost 0 bases, with 17 bases between them. The CDR3 totals 15 residues. Germline V gene lookup returns CDR1 SQVTM and CDR2 ANQGSEA. CDR3 amino acids: CSVSQGFRVNTEAFF. In DNA, the CDR3 is TGCAGCGTCTCACAGGGCTTTAGGGTGAACACTGAAGCTTTCTTT.

The CDR3 loop is CASSIEFGSSDRMYGYTF. The CDR3 region has the DNA TGTGCCAGTAGTATAGAATTTGGCTCGTCGGACAGGATGTATGGCTACACCTTC. The chain is built from TRBV19 and TRBJ1-2, with TRBD1 matching over 7 bases. CDR3 length equals 18 residues. V dropped 0 bases and J dropped 5; count of bases not matched to a gene: 15. From germline, CDR1 is LNHDA and CDR2 SQIVND (reference sequence). Variable domain in full (rest from reference TRBV19 and TRBJ1-2): DGGITQSPKYLFRKEGQNVTLSCEQNLNHDAMYWYRQDPGQGLRLIYYSQIVNDFQKGDIAEGYSVSREKKESFPLTVTSAQKNPTAFYLCASSIEFGSSDRMYGYTFGSGTRLTVV.